These 8 T cell receptor beta chains were sequenced from one sample in a study of PD-1 blockade in classical Hodgkin lymphoma. The patients all showed relapse after autologous stem cell transplantation, while their brentuximab vedotin exposure varied. Measured with immunoSEQ multiplex PCR; TCRdb has only the in-frame clones, and not every one. The sample yields approximately 7,800 clones, about four fifths seen once. The specimen comprised peripheral blood mononuclear cells (PBMCs), sampled before the second cycle of nivolumab. Every receptor here comes from a human donor with classical Hodgkin lymphoma.

This chain joins TRBV28 and TRBJ2-1; either TRBD1 or TRBD2 may supply D (5 bases each). The germline V and J ends were trimmed by 3 bases and 5 bases, with 17 bases remaining between them. CDR1 MDHEN and CDR2 SYDVKM come from the germline V gene. CDR3 length: 16 residues. DNA for the CDR3: TGTGCCAGCAGTTTTGCGATCCGGGACGGGGACAATGAGCAGTTCTTC. It is translated as CASSFAIRDGDNEQFF.

The chain carries TRBV19 and TRBJ2-3, with D tentatively TRBD2 (6 bases). Germline V gene sequence: CDR1 LNHDA, CDR2 SQIVND (reference sequence). Trimming removed 1 base at V and 4 bases at J, with 18 bases between. This CDR3 is 17 amino acids long. CDR3 in amino acids: CASSIAGLSVFPDTQYF. CDR3 in DNA: TGTGCCAGTAGTATAGCCGGACTAAGCGTATTCCCAGATACGCAGTATTTT.

This clone was detected only a few times. V usage is TRBV10-2 and J usage is TRBJ1-2; unclear D gene. The CDR3 length is 15 residues. The V end was cut by 4 bases, the J end by 4 bases, with 16 bases between. Germline V lookup: CDR1 WSHSY, CDR2 SAAADI. CDR3 sequence reads: CASSVFQGMVYGYTF. Written as DNA, the CDR3 is TGCGCCAGCAGTGTATTCCAAGGGATGGTCTATGGCTACACCTTC.

This clone was seen more than once but under ten times. Here the CDR3 DNA reads TGCGCCAGCAGTGAGTCGGACCCTTCATTCAATCAGCCCCAGCATTTT. It specifies CASSESDPSFNQPQHF. The chain couples TRBV10-2 to TRBJ1-5; D unclear. Trimming stripped 0 bases from V and 3 bases from J, with 12 bases between. Germline V lookup: CDR1 WSHSY, CDR2 SAAADI. The CDR3 totals 16 residues.

This clone was observed a few times. The chain carries TRBV15 and TRBJ2-7; 10 bases line up with TRBD2. Unmatched junction bases numbered 4, after V lost 5 bases and J lost 3 bases. Germline CDR1 reads LNHNV; CDR2 reads YYDKDF (reference sequence). This CDR3 has 14 amino acids. The CDR3 DNA reads TGTGCCACCAGCCGGTTAGCGGGGGGCTACGAGCAGTACTTC. Amino acid sequence: CATSRLAGGYEQYF.

The gene calls are TRBV4-2 and TRBJ1-1; tentative D call: TRBD1 (5 bases). The CDR3 is 14 residues long. Germline V CDR1 and CDR2: LGHNA, YNFKEQ. The V and J ends lost 4 bases and 2 bases respectively, with 11 bases between them. CDR3 region: CASSRTDTNTEAFF. The CDR3 DNA is TGTGCCAGCAGCCGGACGGACACTAACACTGAAGCTTTCTTT.

The chain uses TRBV29-1 and TRBJ1-1; D unclear. The CDR3 contains 14 residues. CDR1 is SQVTM and CDR2 is ANQGSEA in the germline V gene. Between the trimmed V and J ends, which lost 0 bases and 3 bases, there was a span of 11 bases. The CDR3: CSVEEGTGYTEAFF. CDR3 nucleotides: TGCAGCGTTGAAGAGGGCACGGGTTACACTGAAGCTTTCTTT.

This sequence joins TRBV18 and TRBJ2-7; perhaps TRBD1 as D (6 bases). Trimming took 0 bases from V and 3 from J, leaving 12 bases between them. The CDR3 covers 15 residues. The V gene's germline CDR1 is KGHSH and CDR2 LQKENI. CDR3 protein: CASSPPGQPVYEQYF. CDR3 bases: TGTGCCAGCTCACCACCGGGACAACCTGTCTACGAGCAGTACTTC.